This T cell receptor beta chain emerged from a study of shared clonotypes between healthy human individuals. Study-level findings and limits: All-four-donor shared clonotypes had higher generation probabilities than non-shared clonotypes did. Naive subsets, compared against memory subsets, generally had larger estimated richness values.

Details on this clone: Its specificity is unknown. Being one base from a much bigger clone, this may be a read error.

TCRdb keeps only in-frame clones here, not all; method: immunoSEQ multiplex PCR. The sample lists about 330,000 clones, roughly 84% occurring once. The V gene lost 7 bases and the J gene lost 4 bases, with 8 bases spanning the gap. Germline V gene data show CDR1 as MNHEY and CDR2 as SMNVEV (reference sequence). CDR3 length equals 12 residues. Donors, without exception, were Caucasian adults residing in Nashville, Tennessee. CD8 memory cells included CD45RO+ cells plus CCR7-negative CD45RA+ TemRA cells. The sequence came from a man in his late teens or twenties in good health. Sequencing input: memory CD8+ T cells sorted from blood. Subset reported: CD45RO+ cells pooled with CCR7-negative TemRA cells. The chain has TRBV27 and TRBJ2-1; no clear D. The CDR3 reads CASKTDYNEQFF. CDR3 DNA: TGTGCCAGCAAGACTGATTACAATGAGCAGTTCTTC.